This TCR beta chain was recorded in a study of T cell repertoires in cytomegalovirus infection. As for the study in general: Peptides in the study included HLA-C-restricted and HLA-B-restricted CMV epitopes. Matching HLA type, along with CMV infection, was indicated by public TCR beta signatures.

About this clonotype: Its cognate antigen is unknown.

CDR1 is LGHNA and CDR2 is YSLEER in the germline V gene. The V and J ends lost 0 bases and 9 bases respectively, with 9 bases between them. This CDR3 spans 13 amino acids. Overall study results and limits: Cumulative public TCR beta family frequency identified CMV carriers with the relevant HLA. CMV-specific HLA-C-restricted TCR beta clonotypes dominated the ex vivo response.

TCRdb ran MiXCR on the reads and lists one entry per CDR3 protein. The table includes around 500,000 distinct CDR3 sequences, approximately 40% detected once. The starting material was cultured PBMCs, obtained from culture after CMV antigen stimulation. This rearrangement joins TRBV4-3 to TRBJ2-4, with D unresolved. This sequence was found in a human donor in good health (CMV status not recorded). Some clones in this sample may be carry-over from other donors' samples. For the CDR3, the DNA is TGCGCCAGCAGCCAAGATTTTCGCTCCATTCAGTACTTC. Encoded protein: CASSQDFRSIQYF.